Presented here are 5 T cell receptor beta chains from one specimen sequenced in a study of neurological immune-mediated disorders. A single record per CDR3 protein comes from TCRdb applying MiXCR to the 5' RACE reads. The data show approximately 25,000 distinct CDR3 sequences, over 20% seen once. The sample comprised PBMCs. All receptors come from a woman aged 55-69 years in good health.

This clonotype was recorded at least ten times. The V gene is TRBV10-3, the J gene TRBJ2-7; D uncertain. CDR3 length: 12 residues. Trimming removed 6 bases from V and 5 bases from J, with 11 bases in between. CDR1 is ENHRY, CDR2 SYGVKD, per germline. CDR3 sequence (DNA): TGTGCCATCAGCGCTGTGAAAAACGAGCAGTACTTC. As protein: CAISAVKNEQYF.

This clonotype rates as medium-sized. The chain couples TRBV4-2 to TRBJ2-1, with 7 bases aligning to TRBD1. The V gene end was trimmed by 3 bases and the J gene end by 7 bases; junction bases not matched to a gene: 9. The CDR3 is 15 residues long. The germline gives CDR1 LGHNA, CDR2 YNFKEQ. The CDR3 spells CASSHNRGLLNEQFF. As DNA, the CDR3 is TGTGCCAGCAGCCACAACAGGGGTCTTTTGAATGAGCAGTTCTTC.

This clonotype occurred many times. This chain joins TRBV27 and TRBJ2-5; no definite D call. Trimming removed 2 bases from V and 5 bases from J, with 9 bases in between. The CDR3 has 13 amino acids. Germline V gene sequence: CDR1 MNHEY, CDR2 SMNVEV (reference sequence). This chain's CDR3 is CASSLGRGETQYF. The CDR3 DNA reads TGTGCCAGCAGTTTAGGTCGTGGGGAGACCCAGTACTTC.

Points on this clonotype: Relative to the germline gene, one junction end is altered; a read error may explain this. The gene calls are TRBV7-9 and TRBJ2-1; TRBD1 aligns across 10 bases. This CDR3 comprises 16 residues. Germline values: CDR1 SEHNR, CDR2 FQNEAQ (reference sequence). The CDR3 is CASSLGGTGAYNEQFF. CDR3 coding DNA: TGTGCAAGCAGCCTAGGCGGGACAGGGGCCTACAATGAGCAGTTCTTC.

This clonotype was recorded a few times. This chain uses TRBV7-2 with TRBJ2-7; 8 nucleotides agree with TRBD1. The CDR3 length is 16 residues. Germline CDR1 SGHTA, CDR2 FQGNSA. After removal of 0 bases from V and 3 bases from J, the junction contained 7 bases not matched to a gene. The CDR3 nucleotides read TGTGCCAGCAGCTTAGCGGGTCCAGGGGGCGGCTACGAGCAGTACTTC. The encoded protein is CASSLAGPGGGYEQYF. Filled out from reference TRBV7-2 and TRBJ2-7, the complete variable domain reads GAGVSQSPSNKVTEKGKDVELRCDPISGHTALYWYRQSLGQGLEFLIYFQGNSAPDKSGLPSDRFSAERTGGSVSTLTIQRTQQEDSAVYLCASSLAGPGGGYEQYFGPGTRLTVT.